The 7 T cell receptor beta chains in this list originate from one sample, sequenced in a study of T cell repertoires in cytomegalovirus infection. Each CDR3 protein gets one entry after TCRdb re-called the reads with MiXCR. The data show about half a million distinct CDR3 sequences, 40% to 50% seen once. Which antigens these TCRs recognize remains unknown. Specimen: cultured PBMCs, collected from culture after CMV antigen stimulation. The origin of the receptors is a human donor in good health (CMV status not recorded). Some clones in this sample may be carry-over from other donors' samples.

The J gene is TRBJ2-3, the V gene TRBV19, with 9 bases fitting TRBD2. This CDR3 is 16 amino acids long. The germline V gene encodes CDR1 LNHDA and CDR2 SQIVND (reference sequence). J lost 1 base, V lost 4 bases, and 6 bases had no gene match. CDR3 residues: CASSTPLAGGTDTQYF. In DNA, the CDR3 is TGTGCCAGTAGTACCCCGTTAGCGGGGGGCACAGATACGCAGTATTTT.

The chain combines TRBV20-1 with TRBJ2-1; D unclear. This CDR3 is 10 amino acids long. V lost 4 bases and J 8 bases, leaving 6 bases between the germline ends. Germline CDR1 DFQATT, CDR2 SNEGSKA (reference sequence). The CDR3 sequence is CSAIRDEQFF. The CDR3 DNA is TGCAGTGCTATTAGGGATGAGCAGTTCTTC.

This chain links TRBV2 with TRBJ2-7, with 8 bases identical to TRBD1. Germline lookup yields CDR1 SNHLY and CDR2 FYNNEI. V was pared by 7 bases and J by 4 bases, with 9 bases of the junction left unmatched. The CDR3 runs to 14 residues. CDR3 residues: CASTLDRVRYEQYF. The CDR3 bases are TGTGCCAGCACTCTGGACAGGGTAAGGTACGAGCAGTACTTC.

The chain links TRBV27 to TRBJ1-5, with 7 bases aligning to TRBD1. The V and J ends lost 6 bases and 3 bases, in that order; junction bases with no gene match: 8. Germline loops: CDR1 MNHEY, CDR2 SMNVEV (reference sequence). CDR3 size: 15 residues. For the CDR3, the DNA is TGTGCCAGCAGAAAAACAGGGGCCCTCAATCAGCCCCAGCATTTT. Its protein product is CASRKTGALNQPQHF.

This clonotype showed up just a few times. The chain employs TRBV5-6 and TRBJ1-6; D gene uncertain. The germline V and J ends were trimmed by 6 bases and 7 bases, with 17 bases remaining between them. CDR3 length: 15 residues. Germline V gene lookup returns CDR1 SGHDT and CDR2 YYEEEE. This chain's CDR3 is CASNPRSTQNSPLHF. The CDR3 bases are TGTGCCAGCAACCCCCGCAGTACTCAAAATTCACCCCTCCACTTT. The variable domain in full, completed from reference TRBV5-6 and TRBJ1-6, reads DAGVTQSPTHLIKTRGQQVTLRCSPKSGHDTVSWYQQALGQGPQFIFQYYEEEERQRGNFPDRFSGHQFPNYSSELNVNALLLGDSALYLCASNPRSTQNSPLHFGNGTRLTVT.

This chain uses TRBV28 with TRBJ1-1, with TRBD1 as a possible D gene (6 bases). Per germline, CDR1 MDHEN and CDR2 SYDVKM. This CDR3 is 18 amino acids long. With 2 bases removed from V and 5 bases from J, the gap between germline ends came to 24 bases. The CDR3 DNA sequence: TGTGCCAGCAGTTTACGAATGGGACAACTAAAAATGGGGACTGAAGCTTTCTTT. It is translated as CASSLRMGQLKMGTEAFF.

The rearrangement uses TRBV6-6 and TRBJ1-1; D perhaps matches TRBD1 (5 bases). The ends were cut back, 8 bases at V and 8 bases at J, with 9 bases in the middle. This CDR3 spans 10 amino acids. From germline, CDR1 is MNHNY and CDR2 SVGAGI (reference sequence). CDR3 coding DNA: TGTGCCAGCCAGGGTATAGAAGCTTTCTTT. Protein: CASQGIEAFF.